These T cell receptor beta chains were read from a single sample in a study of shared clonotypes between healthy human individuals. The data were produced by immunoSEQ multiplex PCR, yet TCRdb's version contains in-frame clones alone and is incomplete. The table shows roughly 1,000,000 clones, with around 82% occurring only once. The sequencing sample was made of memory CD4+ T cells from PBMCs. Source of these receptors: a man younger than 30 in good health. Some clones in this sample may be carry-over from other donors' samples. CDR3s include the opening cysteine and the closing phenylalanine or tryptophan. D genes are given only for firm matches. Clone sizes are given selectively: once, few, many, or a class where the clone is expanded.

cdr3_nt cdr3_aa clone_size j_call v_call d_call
TGTGCCATCAGTCGGACTAGCGGGAGGGGGGAGCAGTACTTC CAISRTSGRGEQYF - TRBJ2-7 TRBV10-3 TRBD2
TGTGCCAGCAGCGTCCCGGGACGGGGAGGGAACTATGGCTACACCTTC CASSVPGRGGNYGYTF few TRBJ1-2 TRBV5-6 -
TGCGCCAGCAGCCGGCGGGAGCGGGGCTTTAGCACAGATACGCAGTATTTT CASSRRERGFSTDTQYF - TRBJ2-3 TRBV4-3 TRBD2
TGCGCCAGCAGACTTCCCAACCCCCGACAGGGGGTAGGTGGCTACACCTTC CASRLPNPRQGVGGYTF once TRBJ1-2 TRBV4-1 TRBD1
TGTGCCAGCAGTTTATCTCCGAGCAGACTCGCCGGGGAGCTGTTTTTT CASSLSPSRLAGELFF - TRBJ2-2 TRBV27 -
TGCGCCAGCAGTGAACAGGAGCAAGAGACCCAGTACTTC CASSEQEQETQYF - TRBJ2-5 TRBV5-1 -
TGTGCCAGCAGTGAATCAATCGGGACAGGTCGTGGAGGCTACACCTTC CASSESIGTGRGGYTF - TRBJ1-2 TRBV6-1 TRBD1
TGTGCCAGCTCACCCCCCGGGTCCGTGCGGGATGAAAAACTGTTTTTT CASSPPGSVRDEKLFF - TRBJ1-4 TRBV18 -
TGTGCCAGCAGTGGGCGCGGGGAGGCGCTGCTGTTTTTT CASSGRGEALLFF many TRBJ1-4 TRBV2 -
TGTGCCAGCAGCCCACACAGGTCGCCCCAAGGGGGCTACACCTTC CASSPHRSPQGGYTF - TRBJ1-2 TRBV7-9 -
TGCGCCAGCAGCTGGACAGGAGACTACGAGCAGTACTTC CASSWTGDYEQYF - TRBJ2-7 TRBV5-1 TRBD1
TGTGCCAGCAGGGAACTAGCGGCGATCTCCTACGAGCAGTACTTC CASRELAAISYEQYF - TRBJ2-7 TRBV2 TRBD2
TGTGCCAGCAGCTTTAACAGGGGGCCCGGGGAGCTGTTTTTT CASSFNRGPGELFF - TRBJ2-2 TRBV7-2 TRBD1
TGTGCCAGCAGTGCCTTAGGGACAGATAGCAATCAGCCCCAGCATTTT CASSALGTDSNQPQHF - TRBJ1-5 TRBV28 TRBD1
TGTGCCAGCAGACGACAGGGGGCCGGGTATGAGCAGTTCTTC CASRRQGAGYEQFF - TRBJ2-1 TRBV27 TRBD1
TGCGCCAGCAGCTCCGGACAGGGCCCGCAGTACTTC CASSSGQGPQYF - TRBJ2-7 TRBV5-1 TRBD1
TGCGCCAGCAGCTTGGGGCCGCAAGAGACCCAGTACTTC CASSLGPQETQYF - TRBJ2-5 TRBV5-1 -